A single sample gave rise to the 17 T cell receptor beta chains below, sequenced in a study of blood T cell repertoires in COVID-19. TCRdb keeps only in-frame clones here, not all; method: immunoSEQ multiplex PCR. This sample carries over 100,000 clones, roughly four fifths of them seen once, and the ten largest clones take approximately 5%. Source material: peripheral blood. The receptors derive from a woman in her 70s with acute or convalescent COVID-19.

The chain joins TRBV3-1 (or the pseudogene TRBV3-2) to TRBJ1-3; TRBD1 is a possible D gene (5 bases). The V gene's germline CDR1 is LGHDT and CDR2 YNNKEL (reference sequence). This CDR3 spans 13 amino acids. Trimming left V 6 bases short and J 1 base short, with 7 bases between. The CDR3 region has the DNA TGTGCCAGCAGAAGGGGATCTGGAAACACCATATATTTT. This translates into CASRRGSGNTIYF.

The V and J genes are TRBV24-1 and TRBJ2-2; weak D call: TRBD1 (6 bases). V dropped 7 bases and J dropped 0 bases, with 8 bases sitting between them. There are 14 residues in the CDR3. Germline-derived CDR1 and CDR2 are KGHDR and SFDVKD. CDR3 coding DNA: TGTGCCACCAGAGGACAGCCGAACACCGGGGAGCTGTTTTTT. It encodes CATRGQPNTGELFF.

This chain connects TRBV29-1 to TRBJ1-1; the match to TRBD1 covers 11 bases. Germline trimming cut 5 bases from V and 5 bases from J; bases unmatched to any gene: 4. Germline CDR1 is SQVTM and CDR2 is ANQGSEA. The CDR3 loop spans 13 amino acids. The CDR3 sequence is CSVSDRGQTEAFF. Written as DNA, the CDR3 is TGCAGCGTTTCGGACAGGGGGCAAACTGAAGCTTTCTTT. The whole variable domain, filled in from reference TRBV29-1 and TRBJ1-1, reads SAVISQKPSRDICQRGTSLTIQCQVDSQVTMMFWYRQQPGQSLTLIATANQGSEATYESGFVIDKFPISRPNLTFSTLTVSNMSPEDSSIYLCSVSDRGQTEAFFGQGTRLTVV.

V is TRBV7-9 and J is TRBJ2-7; TRBD1 matches 8 bases. The CDR3 length is 16 residues. V gave up 4 bases and J gave up 4 bases; unmatched junction bases: 12. Germline CDR1 is SEHNR and CDR2 is FQNEAQ (reference sequence). The CDR3 DNA is TGTGCCAGCAGCTCAACGACAGGGGTTATGGGATACGAGCAGTACTTC. It is translated as CASSSTTGVMGYEQYF. The full variable domain, completed using reference TRBV7-9 and TRBJ2-7, is DTGVSQNPRHKITKRGQNVTFRCDPISEHNRLYWYRQTLGQGPEFLTYFQNEAQLEKSRLLSDRFSAERPKGSFSTLEIQRTEQGDSAMYLCASSSTTGVMGYEQYFGPGTRLTVT.

This chain uses TRBV27 with TRBJ1-1; 7 nucleotides agree with TRBD1. Germline V gene sequence: CDR1 MNHEY, CDR2 SMNVEV (reference sequence). After removal of 8 bases from V and 1 base from J, the junction contained 7 bases not matched to a gene. The CDR3 spans 14 residues. The CDR3 is CASSRGLGNTEAFF. The CDR3 bases are TGTGCCAGCTCAAGGGGGCTAGGGAACACTGAAGCTTTCTTT.

This chain connects TRBV5-1 to TRBJ2-1; possible D gene TRBD2, 5 bases. The germline V and J ends were trimmed by 4 bases and 2 bases, with 19 bases remaining between them. Per germline, CDR1 SGHRS and CDR2 YFSETQ. There are 17 residues in the CDR3. CDR3 sequence (DNA): TGCGCCAGCAGCCGGCCCCGGACGGGATTCACCTACAATGAGCAGTTCTTC. It is translated as CASSRPRTGFTYNEQFF.

This clone was counted only a few times. This rearrangement joins TRBV6-5 to TRBJ1-2; D is possibly TRBD1 (6 bases). Germline-derived CDR1 and CDR2 are MNHEY and SVGAGI. V gave up 4 bases and J gave up 5 bases, with 17 bases separating them. This CDR3 contains 15 residues. In DNA form, the CDR3 reads TGTGCCAGCAGTTCCGTTAGAACAGGGAGTTATGGCTACACCTTC. Its protein product is CASSSVRTGSYGYTF.

V is TRBV5-1 and J is TRBJ1-4; D is unclear. Trimming shortened V by 3 bases and J by 0 bases, and 18 bases separated the two germline ends. CDR1 SGHRS and CDR2 YFSETQ come from the germline V gene. This CDR3 has 18 residues. The CDR3 DNA follows: TGCGCCAGCAGCTCTCAGAATTCGCGGCCTGCAACTAATGAAAAACTGTTTTTT. Protein product: CASSSQNSRPATNEKLFF.

This rearrangement joins TRBV19 to TRBJ2-1; TRBD2 is a possible D gene (5 bases). CDR3 length: 16 residues. Germline-derived CDR1 and CDR2 are LNHDA and SQIVND (reference sequence). Trimming left V 3 bases short and J 5 bases short, with 17 bases between. This CDR3 reads CASSMGIRRTNNEQFF. DNA of the CDR3: TGTGCCAGTAGTATGGGGATAAGGAGGACCAACAATGAGCAGTTCTTC.

The CDR3 sequence: CASSADTLNTEAFF. The CDR3 DNA sequence: TGTGCCAGCAGTGCAGACACCTTGAACACTGAAGCTTTCTTT. V usage is TRBV25-1 and J usage is TRBJ1-1; no clear D. Trimming pared 4 bases from V and 0 bases from J, leaving 9 bases between. The CDR3 consists of 14 residues. Germline V gene sequence: CDR1 MGHDK, CDR2 SYGVNS.

The CDR3 bases are TGTGCCAGCAGCCGGGACACCTCCTACGAGCAGTACTTC. Protein sequence: CASSRDTSYEQYF. The chain employs TRBV5-6 and TRBJ2-7; maybe TRBD1 (6 bases). V gave up 4 bases and J gave up 0 bases, with 8 bases separating them. The CDR3 spans 13 residues. Looked up from germline, CDR1 is SGHDT and CDR2 is YYEEEE.

This clone appeared once. The V call is TRBV4-1, the J call TRBJ2-1, with D maybe TRBD1 (5 bases). V was pared by 8 bases and J by 4 bases, with 12 bases between. CDR3 length equals 13 residues. Germline values: CDR1 MGHRA, CDR2 YSYEKL. The CDR3 region has the DNA TGCGCCAGCTCAGACAGATTATACAATGAGCAGTTCTTC. Residues: CASSDRLYNEQFF.

This clone is a singleton in its sample. The V gene is TRBV7-2, the J gene TRBJ2-1; no definite D call. The CDR3 sequence is 12 residues long. Germline lookup yields CDR1 SGHTA and CDR2 FQGNSA. Trimming took 5 bases from V and 6 from J, leaving 8 bases between them. The CDR3 bases are TGTGCCAGCAGCCTCATCGGCAATGAGCAGTTCTTC. Residues: CASSLIGNEQFF. Looking up the rest from reference TRBV7-2 and TRBJ2-1 gives the full variable domain: GAGVSQSPSNKVTEKGKDVELRCDPISGHTALYWYRQSLGQGLEFLIYFQGNSAPDKSGLPSDRFSAERTGGSVSTLTIQRTQQEDSAVYLCASSLIGNEQFFGPGTRLTVL.

The gene calls are TRBV5-8 and TRBJ2-7, with 8 bases aligning to TRBD1. The germline V gene encodes CDR1 SGHTS and CDR2 YDEGEE. With 4 bases clipped from V and 5 bases from J, the junction kept 14 bases outside the gene matches. The CDR3 extends over 16 amino acids. The CDR3 here is CASSPGQAHLNDEQYV. The CDR3 coding sequence is TGTGCCAGCAGCCCGGGACAGGCTCACCTTAATGACGAGCAGTACGTC.

This clone has only one observation. The V gene is TRBV11-3, the J gene TRBJ1-1, with 8 positions matching TRBD1. V shed 5 bases, J shed 3 bases, and the junction held 2 bases outside the gene matches. Germline-derived CDR1 and CDR2 are SGHNT and YENEEA. CDR3 length: 13 amino acids. CDR3 sequence: CASSTDRDTEAFF. The CDR3 coding sequence is TGTGCCAGCAGCACGGACAGGGACACTGAAGCTTTCTTT.

The V call is TRBV7-9, the J call TRBJ1-2; TRBD1 agrees at 7 bases. CDR1 and CDR2 from the germline V gene are SEHNR and FQNEAQ (reference sequence). The CDR3 covers 12 residues. V dropped 4 bases and J dropped 8; count of bases not matched to a gene: 4. The CDR3 nucleotides read TGTGCCAGCAGCTCCCAGGGGGTCGGCTACACCTTC. As protein: CASSSQGVGYTF.

The gene calls are TRBV5-4 and TRBJ2-3, with D possibly TRBD2 on 6 matching bases. The ends were cut back, 1 base at V and 3 bases at J, with 18 bases in the middle. The CDR3 runs to 17 residues. Germline V gene data show CDR1 as SGHNT and CDR2 as YYREEE (reference sequence). The CDR3 reads CASSLIPGPRGTDTQYF. CDR3 DNA: TGTGCCAGCAGCTTGATCCCGGGGCCCCGGGGGACAGATACGCAGTATTTT.